Described below is a single T cell receptor beta chain sequence and its context. Antigen: not known. The sample originates from a study of CD8 T cells in ankylosing spondylitis. Study-level results: As for the disease-linked clones, they showed a CD8+ phenotype and occurred at relatively low frequencies in peripheral blood. The clones that were linked to disease were reported to be significantly enriched in matched synovial fluid samples from ankylosing spondylitis patients. Earlier studies detected some motif variants in reactive arthritis synovial fluid and blood. Ankylosing spondylitis blood appeared to be characterized by a TCR beta motif of several highly homologous variants.

Researchers built TCR beta libraries using quantitative 5'-RACE with molecular barcodes. TCRdb called the 5' RACE reads again in MiXCR, with one record for every CDR3 protein. The data show hundreds of thousands of distinct CDR3 sequences, roughly a quarter seen once. Trimming removed 6 bases at V and 6 bases at J, with 19 bases between. This CDR3 has 15 residues. Germline V gene sequence: CDR1 SNHLY, CDR2 FYNNEI. What was sequenced was blood, either unsorted or a sorted T cell fraction (not recorded which). The clonotype originates from a male donor with ankylosing spondylitis. J is TRBJ2-3 and V is TRBV2, with D perhaps matching TRBD2 (6 bases). The CDR3 reads CASSPLIGSPDTQYF. The CDR3 DNA reads TGTGCCAGCAGCCCGCTGATCGGGAGTCCCGATACGCAGTATTTT.